This record looks at one T cell receptor (beta chain) sequence and its context. Its specificity is not known. These data are taken from a study of identical twins' blood T cells. Study conclusions and caveats: Twins shared more top CDR3 clonotypes than unrelated donors did.

The CDR3 totals 15 residues. Germline V gene data show CDR1 as SGHRS and CDR2 as YFSETQ. With 4 bases removed from V and 0 bases from J, the gap between germline ends came to 13 bases. TCRdb itself ran the 5' RACE reads through MiXCR, one entry per CDR3 protein. In the table there are 350,000 to 450,000 distinct CDR3 sequences, roughly 31% of which are singletons. J is TRBJ1-1 and V is TRBV5-1; TRBD1 might be the D (6 bases). The specimen was PBMCs. This clonotype was sampled from a woman between 18 and 50 years old in good health. This chain's CDR3 is CASSPRGALNTEAFF. CDR3 bases: TGCGCCAGCAGCCCGCGGGGGGCCCTGAACACTGAAGCTTTCTTT.